Below, 32 T cell receptor beta chains from the same sample are listed, as sequenced in a study of blood T cell repertoires in COVID-19. Produced via immunoSEQ multiplex PCR; TCRdb's table is partial and in-frame only. The sample includes around 190,000 clones, more than 65% of them seen just once. What was sequenced was PBMCs or T cells enriched from blood (not recorded which). These receptors were collected from a woman aged 45-59 years with acute COVID-19.

The genes are TRBV10-1 and TRBJ2-7; D is uncertain. The V gene lost 4 bases and the J gene lost 3 bases, with 19 bases spanning the gap. Germline V CDR1 and CDR2: WNHNN, SYGVQD (reference sequence). CDR3 length: 16 residues. CDR3 nucleotides: TGCGCCAGCAGTGGTGGATACAGCCTCCTACACTACGAGCAGTACGTC. Translation gives CASSGGYSLLHYEQYV.

The chain has TRBV9 and TRBJ1-3; D is possibly TRBD1 (6 bases). From germline, CDR1 is SGDLS and CDR2 YYNGEE. V gave up 0 bases and J gave up 8 bases, with 6 bases separating them. CDR3 length: 12 residues. The CDR3 reads CASSVEGDTIYF. CDR3 nucleotide sequence: TGTGCCAGCAGCGTAGAGGGGGACACCATATATTTT.

The rearrangement links TRBV27 to TRBJ1-1, with D perhaps TRBD1 (6 bases). Germline assignment: CDR1 MNHEY and CDR2 SMNVEV (reference sequence). This CDR3 is 17 amino acids long. V was shortened by 0 bases and J by 4 bases, with 18 bases between the two germline ends. CDR3 DNA: TGTGCCAGCAGTTTATCCCCTCCGGGACACCTGTTCACTGAAGCTTTCTTT. Its translation is CASSLSPPGHLFTEAFF.

V is TRBV27 and J is TRBJ2-5, with unresolved D. The CDR3 has 17 amino acids. Germline V CDR1 and CDR2: MNHEY, SMNVEV (reference sequence). Deletions cut 1 base from V and 4 bases from J, with 19 bases between. CDR3 protein: CASSLFGAPAGRETQYF. The CDR3 coding sequence is TGTGCCAGCAGTTTATTTGGAGCGCCTGCCGGCCGAGAGACCCAGTACTTC.

The chain uses TRBV5-4 and TRBJ1-1, with 9 bases that match TRBD1. V was clipped by 4 bases and J by 1 base; unmatched bases: 5. The CDR3 covers 15 residues. The V gene's germline CDR1 is SGHNT and CDR2 YYREEE (reference sequence). DNA for the CDR3: TGTGCCAGCAGCCGCGGACAGGGGAGGAACACTGAAGCTTTCTTT. It yields the protein CASSRGQGRNTEAFF.

The J gene is TRBJ2-7, the V gene TRBV6-5; weak D call: TRBD1 (5 bases). The CDR3 is made up of 13 amino acids. Germline CDR1 MNHEY, CDR2 SVGAGI. The ends were cut back, 2 bases at V and 4 bases at J, with 9 bases in the middle. This chain's CDR3 is CASSYLPGYEQYV. CDR3 sequence (DNA): TGTGCCAGCAGTTACCTTCCAGGGTACGAGCAGTACGTC.

The J gene is TRBJ1-5, the V gene TRBV7-2; 9 bases agree with TRBD1. The germline V gene has CDR1 SGHTA and CDR2 FQGNSA. J gave up 5 bases and V 4 bases, and 6 bases lay outside the gene matches. The length of the CDR3 is 15 residues. CDR3 DNA: TGTGCCAGCAGCTCGGGGACAGGGTACGATCAGCCCCAGCATTTT. Its protein is CASSSGTGYDQPQHF.

This chain uses TRBV24-1 with TRBJ1-4, with D possibly TRBD1 on 6 matching bases. The CDR3 spans 16 residues. The V gene lost 2 bases and the J gene lost 3 bases, with 12 bases spanning the gap. Germline values: CDR1 KGHDR, CDR2 SFDVKD. The CDR3 nucleotides are TGTGCCACCAGTGATTCCCTGGACAGCCCTAATGAAAAACTGTTTTTT. It codes for CATSDSLDSPNEKLFF.

The chain recombines TRBV5-4 with TRBJ2-2; D perhaps matches TRBD2 (6 bases). Deletions cut 3 bases from V and 4 bases from J, with 16 bases between. CDR1 and CDR2 from the germline V gene are SGHNT and YYREEE (reference sequence). This CDR3 region has 16 residues. The CDR3 is CASSWGVSLGTGELFF. The CDR3 DNA sequence: TGTGCCAGCAGCTGGGGGGTTAGCTTAGGCACCGGGGAGCTGTTTTTT.

Here the CDR3 reads CASSSGTGLTGELFF. The CDR3 DNA is TGTGCCAGCAGCTCCGGGACAGGGCTCACCGGGGAGCTGTTTTTT. This chain uses TRBV5-8 with TRBJ2-2; 9 nucleotides align to TRBD1. Germline loops: CDR1 SGHTS, CDR2 YDEGEE. The J segment lost 4 bases and the V segment lost 3 bases, leaving 4 bases of the junction unmatched. This CDR3 has 15 amino acids.

V gene TRBV20-1 combines with J gene TRBJ1-5; D gene ambiguous. CDR3 length: 10 residues. Trimming took off 5 bases at V and 11 bases at J, with 10 bases between the two ends. CDR1 and CDR2 (germline): DFQATT, SNEGSKA (reference sequence). In DNA, the CDR3 is TGCAGTGCTTTGGGCCCAACCCAGCATTTT. Translating it yields CSALGPTQHF.

The genes are TRBV19 and TRBJ1-2; no clear D gene. The CDR3 length is 17 residues. Germline CDR1 reads LNHDA; CDR2 reads SQIVND (reference sequence). V was pared by 6 bases and J by 4 bases, with 24 bases between. CDR3 region: CASSGNDQRALFYGYTF. CDR3 in DNA: TGTGCCAGTAGCGGGAATGATCAGAGGGCCTTATTCTATGGCTACACCTTC.

J is TRBJ1-5 and V is TRBV5-5; unclear D gene. CDR3 length: 15 amino acids. Germline values: CDR1 SGHKS, CDR2 YYEKEE (reference sequence). Trimming stripped 0 bases from V and 3 bases from J, with 10 bases between. DNA of the CDR3: TGTGCCAGCAGCTTGGGAACGCAGTCCAATCAGCCCCAGCATTTT. Protein sequence: CASSLGTQSNQPQHF.

The gene calls are TRBV27 and TRBJ2-5; 9 nucleotides match TRBD2. The V gene end was trimmed by 0 bases and the J gene end by 2 bases; junction bases not matched to a gene: 7. The CDR3 consists of 17 residues. CDR1 and CDR2 from the germline V gene are MNHEY and SMNVEV (reference sequence). The CDR3 DNA reads as TGTGCCAGCAGTTTATCGCCCAGCGGGGGGCTACAAGAGACCCAGTACTTC. Encoded protein: CASSLSPSGGLQETQYF.

This clone appeared a few times. Written as DNA, the CDR3 is TGCAGCGTTGGTGAACAGGTAGTTATGACTGAAGCTTTCTTT. Amino acids: CSVGEQVVMTEAFF. The chain couples TRBV29-1 to TRBJ1-1; a possible D gene is TRBD1 (5 bases). Germline CDR1 and CDR2: SQVTM and ANQGSEA. This CDR3 contains 14 residues. The V end was cut by 4 bases, the J end by 5 bases, with 17 bases between.

The genes are TRBV12-3 or TRBV12-4 and TRBJ1-1, with D hard to call. Trimming stripped 1 base from V and 5 bases from J, with 8 bases between. The CDR3 runs 13 residues. CDR3 sequence (DNA): TGTGCCAGCAGTTTAGAGATCGGGACTGAAGCTTTCTTT. As protein: CASSLEIGTEAFF.

The rearrangement uses TRBV7-2 and TRBJ1-5; possibly TRBD1 for D (6 bases). The CDR3 has 19 residues. The V gene lost 3 bases and the J gene lost 0 bases, with 21 bases spanning the gap. Germline V gene data show CDR1 as SGHTA and CDR2 as FQGNSA. The CDR3 loop is CASSLNPPRTDYSNQPQHF. The CDR3 DNA sequence: TGTGCCAGCAGCTTGAACCCGCCCAGGACAGATTATAGCAATCAGCCCCAGCATTTT.

A few counts support this clone. The gene calls are TRBV27 and TRBJ2-1, with 7 nucleotides matching TRBD2. From germline, CDR1 is MNHEY and CDR2 SMNVEV (reference sequence). The CDR3 consists of 14 residues. Unmatched junction bases numbered 11, after V lost 5 bases and J lost 10 bases. The CDR3 DNA sequence: TGTGCCAGCAGTGATCCCAGGCGGGGGAAGGAGCAGTTCTTC. Protein product: CASSDPRRGKEQFF.

V and J are TRBV5-4 and TRBJ1-3; the D gene is possibly TRBD1 (6 bases). This CDR3 spans 15 amino acids. Per germline, CDR1 SGHNT and CDR2 YYREEE (reference sequence). Between the trimmed V and J ends, which lost 0 bases and 0 bases, there was a span of 7 bases. The CDR3 DNA follows: TGTGCCAGCAGCTTGGGACAGGTCTCTGGAAACACCATATATTTT. It specifies CASSLGQVSGNTIYF. The whole variable domain, filled in from reference TRBV5-4 and TRBJ1-3, reads ETGVTQSPTHLIKTRGQQVTLRCSSQSGHNTVSWYQQALGQGPQFIFQYYREEENGRGNFPPRFSGLQFPNYSSELNVNALELDDSALYLCASSLGQVSGNTIYFGEGSWLTVV.

This chain links TRBV10-3 with TRBJ1-4; D is uncertain. V gave up 8 bases and J gave up 5 bases, with 9 bases separating them. CDR1 is ENHRY and CDR2 is SYGVKD in the germline V gene. The CDR3 is 12 residues long. The CDR3: CAIRAENEKLFF. Here the CDR3 DNA reads TGTGCCATCCGTGCGGAGAATGAAAAACTGTTTTTT.

The chain combines TRBV19 with TRBJ2-3; no reliable D call. Between the trimmed V and J ends, which lost 3 bases and 0 bases, there was a span of 13 bases. The germline V gene encodes CDR1 LNHDA and CDR2 SQIVND (reference sequence). The CDR3 has 16 residues. CDR3: CASSIPLPGSTDTQYF. CDR3 DNA sequence: TGTGCCAGTAGTATCCCCCTCCCCGGTAGCACAGATACGCAGTATTTT.

The V call is TRBV9, the J call TRBJ2-1; 8 nucleotides line up with TRBD1. The CDR3 is made up of 15 amino acids. Germline-derived CDR1 and CDR2 are SGDLS and YYNGEE. J gave up 8 bases and V 3 bases, and 10 bases lay outside the gene matches. CDR3 amino acids: CASSAYRGAEDEQFF. In DNA, the CDR3 is TGTGCCAGCAGCGCTTACAGGGGGGCCGAAGATGAGCAGTTCTTC.

The chain joins TRBV6-2 or TRBV6-3 to TRBJ2-1, with D maybe TRBD2 (5 bases). The CDR3 has 16 amino acids. Trimming left V 3 bases short and J 7 bases short, with 19 bases between. In germline, CDR1 is MNHEY, CDR2 SVGEGT. In DNA form, the CDR3 reads TGTGCCAGCAGTTATTTTGTGACTAACGTCCGGAATGAGCAGTTCTTC. Translated: CASSYFVTNVRNEQFF.

The chain couples TRBV3-1 (or the pseudogene TRBV3-2) to TRBJ1-1; 10 nucleotides line up with TRBD1. Unmatched junction bases numbered 6, after V lost 4 bases and J lost 4 bases. CDR1 is LGHDT, CDR2 YNNKEL, per germline (reference sequence). The CDR3 has 15 amino acids. The CDR3, as DNA: TGTGCCAGCAGCCTCCCGGGACAGGGGTCCACTGAAGCTTTCTTT. This codes for CASSLPGQGSTEAFF.

The chain carries TRBV19 and TRBJ1-5; D is perhaps TRBD1 (6 bases). The CDR3 covers 16 residues. Between the trimmed V and J ends, which lost 3 bases and 4 bases, there was a span of 16 bases. Germline CDR1 is LNHDA and CDR2 is SQIVND (reference sequence). The CDR3 coding sequence is TGTGCCAGTAGTATTGCAGGGGCCGCCTTTAATCAGCCCCAGCATTTT. Protein product: CASSIAGAAFNQPQHF.

The chain is built from TRBV28 and TRBJ2-1, with 9 bases aligning to TRBD2. The trim removed 5 bases at V and 7 bases at J, leaving 15 bases unmatched. The length of the CDR3 is 17 residues. Germline CDR1 MDHEN, CDR2 SYDVKM. The CDR3 DNA is TGTGCCAGCAGTGGCCGGACCTTAGCGGGGGTGGGAAATGAGCAGTTCTTC. Amino acids: CASSGRTLAGVGNEQFF. The full variable domain, in which reference TRBV28 and TRBJ2-1 provide the parts outside the CDR3, is DVKVTQSSRYLVKRTGEKVFLECVQDMDHENMFWYRQDPGLGLRLIYFSYDVKMKEKGDIPEGYSVSREKKERFSLILESASTNQTSMYLCASSGRTLAGVGNEQFFGPGTRLTVL.

This clone was detected once. This sequence joins TRBV9 and TRBJ2-3, with 8 bases that match TRBD1. Unmatched junction bases numbered 4, after V lost 0 bases and J lost 4 bases. Germline CDR1 SGDLS, CDR2 YYNGEE. The CDR3 consists of 15 residues. CDR3 protein: CASSVVAGGADTQYF. In nucleotides, the CDR3 is TGTGCCAGCAGCGTAGTAGCAGGGGGCGCAGATACGCAGTATTTT.

Only one count was recorded for this clone. The chain recombines TRBV7-9 with TRBJ2-7; D ambiguous. The ends were cut back, 1 base at V and 7 bases at J, with 14 bases in the middle. The CDR3 loop spans 14 amino acids. The V gene's germline CDR1 is SEHNR and CDR2 FQNEAQ (reference sequence). CDR3: CASSLGEWQAEQYV. DNA of the CDR3: TGTGCCAGCAGCTTAGGAGAATGGCAGGCGGAGCAGTACGTC.

This sequence joins TRBV5-3 and TRBJ1-6; 8 positions agree with TRBD1. TRBV5-3 counts as an open reading frame of uncertain function. With 4 bases clipped from V and 7 bases from J, the junction kept 13 bases outside the gene matches. This CDR3 spans 17 amino acids. CDR3 in DNA: TGTGCCAGAAGCCCCCCCCGGCACAGGGGGTTCAATTCACCCCTCCACTTT. It specifies CARSPPRHRGFNSPLHF.

The CDR3 sequence is CASSGAGSLETQYF. Here the CDR3 DNA reads TGTGCCAGCAGTGGTGCCGGTTCGCTAGAGACCCAGTACTTC. The chain uses TRBV6-2 or TRBV6-3 and TRBJ2-5; no clear D. CDR3 size: 14 residues. Germline V lookup: CDR1 MNHEY, CDR2 SVGEGT. V shed 5 bases and J shed 4 bases, with 14 bases lying between them.

The rearrangement links TRBV7-2 to TRBJ2-1; 11 nucleotides line up with TRBD2. The CDR3 consists of 19 residues. The germline gives CDR1 SGHTA, CDR2 FQGNSA. Trimming removed 2 bases from V and 8 bases from J; junction bases left unmatched: 17. The chain's CDR3 is CASSLTGTIAGGLVYEQFF. As DNA, the CDR3 is TGTGCCAGCAGCTTAACAGGGACTATAGCGGGGGGGCTTGTCTATGAGCAGTTCTTC.

The V and J genes are TRBV5-1 and TRBJ1-2; 9 bases line up with TRBD1. V lost 1 base and J lost 3; bases outside the gene matches: 4. The CDR3 runs to 15 residues. The V gene's germline CDR1 is SGHRS and CDR2 YFSETQ. The CDR3 reads CASSLQDRGHYGYTF. CDR3 sequence (DNA): TGCGCCAGCAGCTTGCAGGACAGGGGACACTATGGCTACACCTTC.